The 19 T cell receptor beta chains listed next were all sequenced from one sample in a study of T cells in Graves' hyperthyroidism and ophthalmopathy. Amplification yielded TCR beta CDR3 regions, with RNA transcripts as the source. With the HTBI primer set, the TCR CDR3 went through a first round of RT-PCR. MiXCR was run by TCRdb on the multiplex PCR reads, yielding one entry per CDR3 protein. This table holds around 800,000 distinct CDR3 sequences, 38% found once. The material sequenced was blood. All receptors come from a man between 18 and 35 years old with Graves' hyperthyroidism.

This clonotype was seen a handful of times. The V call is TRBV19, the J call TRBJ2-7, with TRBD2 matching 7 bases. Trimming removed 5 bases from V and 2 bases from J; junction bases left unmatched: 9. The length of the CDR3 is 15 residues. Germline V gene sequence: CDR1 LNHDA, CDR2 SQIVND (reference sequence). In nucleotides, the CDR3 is TGTGCCAGTAGTGTCGCCGGGACTAACGCCTACGAGCAGTACTTC. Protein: CASSVAGTNAYEQYF.

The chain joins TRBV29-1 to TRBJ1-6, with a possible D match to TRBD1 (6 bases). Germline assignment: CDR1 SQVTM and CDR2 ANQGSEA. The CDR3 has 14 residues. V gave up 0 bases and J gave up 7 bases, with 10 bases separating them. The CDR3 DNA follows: TGCAGCGTTGAAGATCAGGACAGCAATTCACCCCTCCACTTT. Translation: CSVEDQDSNSPLHF.

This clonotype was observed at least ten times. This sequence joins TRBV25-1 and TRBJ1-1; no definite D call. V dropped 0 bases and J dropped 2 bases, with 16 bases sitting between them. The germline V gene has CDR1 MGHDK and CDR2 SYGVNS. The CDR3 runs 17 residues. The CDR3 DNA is TGTGCCAGCAGTGAATATTATTACGGCAGAGAAAACACTGAAGCTTTCTTT. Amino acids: CASSEYYYGRENTEAFF.

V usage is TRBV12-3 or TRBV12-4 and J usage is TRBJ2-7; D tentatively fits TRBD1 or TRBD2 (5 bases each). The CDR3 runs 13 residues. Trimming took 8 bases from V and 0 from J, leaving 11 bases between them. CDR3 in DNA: TGTGCCAGCGGTGAGGGGACCTCCTACGAGCAGTACTTC. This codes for CASGEGTSYEQYF.

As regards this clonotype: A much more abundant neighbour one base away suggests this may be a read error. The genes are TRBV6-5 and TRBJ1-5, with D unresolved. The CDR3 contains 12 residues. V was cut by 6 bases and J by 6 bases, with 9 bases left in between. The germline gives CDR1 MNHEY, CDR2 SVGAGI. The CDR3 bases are TGTGCCAGCAGGGGCAGACCTCAGCCCCAGCATTTT. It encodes CASRGRPQPQHF.

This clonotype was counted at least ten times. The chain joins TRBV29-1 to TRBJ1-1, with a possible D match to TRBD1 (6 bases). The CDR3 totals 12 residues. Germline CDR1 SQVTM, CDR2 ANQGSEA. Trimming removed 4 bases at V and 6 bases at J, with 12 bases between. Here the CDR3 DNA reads TGCAGCGTTGCGGTCGGGGGCGCTGAAGCTTTCTTT. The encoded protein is CSVAVGGAEAFF. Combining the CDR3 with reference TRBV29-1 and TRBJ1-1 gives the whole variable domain SAVISQKPSRDICQRGTSLTIQCQVDSQVTMMFWYRQQPGQSLTLIATANQGSEATYESGFVIDKFPISRPNLTFSTLTVSNMSPEDSSIYLCSVAVGGAEAFFGQGTRLTVV.

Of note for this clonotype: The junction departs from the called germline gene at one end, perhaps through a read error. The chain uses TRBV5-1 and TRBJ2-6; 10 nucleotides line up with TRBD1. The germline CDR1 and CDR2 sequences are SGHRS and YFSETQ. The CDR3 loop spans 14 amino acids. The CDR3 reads CASSLDRGGNVLTF. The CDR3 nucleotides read TGCGCCAGCAGCCTGGACAGGGGGGGCAACGTCCTGACTTTC.

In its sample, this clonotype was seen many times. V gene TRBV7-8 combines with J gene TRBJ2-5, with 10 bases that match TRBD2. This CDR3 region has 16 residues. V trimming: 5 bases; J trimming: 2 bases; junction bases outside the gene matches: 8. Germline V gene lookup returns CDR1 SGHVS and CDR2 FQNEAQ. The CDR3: CASSVPSGSLQETQYF. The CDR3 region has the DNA TGTGCCAGCAGCGTACCTAGCGGGAGCTTACAAGAGACCCAGTACTTC.

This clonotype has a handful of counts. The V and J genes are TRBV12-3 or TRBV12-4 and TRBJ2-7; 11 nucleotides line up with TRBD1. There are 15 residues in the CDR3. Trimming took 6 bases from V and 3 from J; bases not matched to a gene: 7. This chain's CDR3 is CASSQAGTGGYEQYF. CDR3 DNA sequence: TGTGCCAGCAGCCAAGCTGGGACAGGGGGCTACGAGCAGTACTTC.

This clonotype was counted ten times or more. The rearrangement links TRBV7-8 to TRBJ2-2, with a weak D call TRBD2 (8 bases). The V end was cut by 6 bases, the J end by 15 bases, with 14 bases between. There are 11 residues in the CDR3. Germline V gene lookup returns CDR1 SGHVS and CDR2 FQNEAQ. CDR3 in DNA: TGTGCCAGCAGATCGGGAGGGGGCATGTTTTTT. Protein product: CASRSGGGMFF.

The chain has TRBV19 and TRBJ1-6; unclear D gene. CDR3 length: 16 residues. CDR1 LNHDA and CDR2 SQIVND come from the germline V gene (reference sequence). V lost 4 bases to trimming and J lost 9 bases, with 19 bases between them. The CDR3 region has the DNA TGTGCCAGTAGTAGGGCAGAAGAGATGCCTGGTTCACCCCTCCACTTT. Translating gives CASSRAEEMPGSPLHF. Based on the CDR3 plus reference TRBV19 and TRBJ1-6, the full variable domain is DGGITQSPKYLFRKEGQNVTLSCEQNLNHDAMYWYRQDPGQGLRLIYYSQIVNDFQKGDIAEGYSVSREKKESFPLTVTSAQKNPTAFYLCASSRAEEMPGSPLHFGNGTRLTVT.

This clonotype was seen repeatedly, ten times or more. Written as DNA, the CDR3 is TGCAGCGTTAGGACTAGCGGGAGCCACGAGCAGTACTTC. Translation: CSVRTSGSHEQYF. The V call is TRBV29-1, the J call TRBJ2-7, with 13 nucleotides matching TRBD2. CDR1 is SQVTM, CDR2 ANQGSEA, per germline. V gave up 5 bases and J gave up 5 bases; unmatched junction bases: 3. The CDR3 has 13 amino acids.

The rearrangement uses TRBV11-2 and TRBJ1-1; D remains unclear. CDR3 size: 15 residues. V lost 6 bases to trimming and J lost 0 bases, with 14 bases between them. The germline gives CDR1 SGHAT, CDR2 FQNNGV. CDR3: CASSSRLLMNTEAFF. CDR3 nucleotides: TGTGCCAGCAGTTCCCGACTGCTCATGAACACTGAAGCTTTCTTT.

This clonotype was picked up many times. CDR3 protein: CASSSFPSYEQYF. CDR3 nucleotide sequence: TGTGCCAGCAGCTCCTTCCCCTCCTACGAGCAGTACTTC. The J gene is TRBJ2-7, the V gene TRBV7-2; D gene uncertain. Trimming took 4 bases from V and 0 from J, leaving 7 bases between them. The germline gives CDR1 SGHTA, CDR2 FQGNSA. CDR3 length: 13 residues.

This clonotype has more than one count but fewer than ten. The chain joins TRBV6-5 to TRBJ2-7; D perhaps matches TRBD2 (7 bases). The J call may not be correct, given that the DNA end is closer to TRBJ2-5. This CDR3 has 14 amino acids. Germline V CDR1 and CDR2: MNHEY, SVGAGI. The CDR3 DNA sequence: TGTGCCAGCAGTTACGGGGGGGCTCGGGAGACCCAGTACTTC. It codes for CASSYGGARETQYF.

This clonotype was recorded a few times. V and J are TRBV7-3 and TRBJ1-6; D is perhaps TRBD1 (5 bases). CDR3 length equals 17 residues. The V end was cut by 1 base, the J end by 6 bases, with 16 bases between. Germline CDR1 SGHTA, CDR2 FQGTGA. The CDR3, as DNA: TGTGCCAGCAGCTTAAACCCAACAGGAGGAGGTAATTCACCCCTCCACTTT. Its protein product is CASSLNPTGGGNSPLHF.

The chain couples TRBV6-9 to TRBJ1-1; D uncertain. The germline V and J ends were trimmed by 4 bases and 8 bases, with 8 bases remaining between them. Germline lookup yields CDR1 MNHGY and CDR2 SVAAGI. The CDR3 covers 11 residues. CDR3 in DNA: TGTGCCAGCAGTTTGAGCAGGGAAGCTTTCTTT. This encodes CASSLSREAFF.

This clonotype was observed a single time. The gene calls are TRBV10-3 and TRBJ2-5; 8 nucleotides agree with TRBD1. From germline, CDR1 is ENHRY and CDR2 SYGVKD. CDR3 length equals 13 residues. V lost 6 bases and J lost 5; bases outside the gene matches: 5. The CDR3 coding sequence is TGTGCCATCAGCGAGACAGGGGACGAGACCCAGTACTTC. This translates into CAISETGDETQYF.

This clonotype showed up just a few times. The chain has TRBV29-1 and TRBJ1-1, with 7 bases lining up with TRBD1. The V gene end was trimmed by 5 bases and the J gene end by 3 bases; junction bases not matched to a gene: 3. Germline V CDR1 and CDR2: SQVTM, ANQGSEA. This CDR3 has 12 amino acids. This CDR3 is CSVRQGDTEAFF. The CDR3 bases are TGCAGCGTTCGACAGGGTGACACTGAAGCTTTCTTT. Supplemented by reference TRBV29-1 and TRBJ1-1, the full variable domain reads SAVISQKPSRDICQRGTSLTIQCQVDSQVTMMFWYRQQPGQSLTLIATANQGSEATYESGFVIDKFPISRPNLTFSTLTVSNMSPEDSSIYLCSVRQGDTEAFFGQGTRLTVV.